The 28 T cell receptor beta chains reported below all come from one sample, sequenced in a study of T cells after posttransplantation cyclophosphamide. A marrow graft followed busulfan-fludarabine conditioning, with cyclophosphamide on days +3 and +4. TCRdb's table, derived via immunoSEQ multiplex PCR, lists solely in-frame clones and lacks some. The table has some 7,000 clones, roughly 81% seen once. The specimen was PBMCs, collected around 1,500 days after allogeneic stem cell transplant with posttransplant cyclophosphamide. The receptor set was obtained from a male patient younger than 45 who received an allogeneic stem cell transplant from a related donor, was CMV-positive, and had acute GVHD only. The graft donor may have given rise to some T cells.

This chain links TRBV30 with TRBJ1-2; 9 bases line up with TRBD1. The J segment lost 5 bases and the V segment lost 5 bases, leaving 3 bases of the junction unmatched. This CDR3 is built from 12 residues. Per germline, CDR1 GTSNPN and CDR2 SVGIG (reference sequence). DNA of the CDR3: TGTGCCTGGGGACAGGGGTGGTATGGCTACACCTTC. As protein: CAWGQGWYGYTF.

This clone was counted a single time. The chain uses TRBV7-8 and TRBJ1-2; D is undetermined. In germline, CDR1 is SGHVS, CDR2 FQNEAQ. CDR3 size: 15 residues. The V and J ends lost 5 bases and 7 bases respectively, with 20 bases between them. This chain's CDR3 is CASSHRRTDLGGYTF. The DNA of the CDR3 is TGTGCCAGCAGCCATAGGAGGACGGATTTGGGTGGCTACACCTTC. Full variable domain (remainder filled in from reference TRBV7-8 and TRBJ1-2): GAGVSQSPRYKVAKRGQDVALRCDPISGHVSLFWYQQALGQGPEFLTYFQNEAQLDKSGLPSDRFFAERPEGSVSTLKIQRTQQEDSAVYLCASSHRRTDLGGYTFGSGTRLTVV.

The chain has TRBV6-5 and TRBJ1-1; D unclear. The length of the CDR3 is 15 residues. The germline V and J ends were trimmed by 0 bases and 2 bases, with 10 bases remaining between them. The germline CDR1 and CDR2 sequences are MNHEY and SVGAGI. The CDR3 sequence is CASSYSAQANTEAFF. CDR3 in DNA: TGTGCCAGCAGTTACTCAGCCCAGGCCAACACTGAAGCTTTCTTT.

The V call is TRBV5-1, the J call TRBJ2-7, with TRBD1 identical over 7 bases. CDR3 length: 16 residues. V was clipped by 0 bases and J by 0 bases; unmatched bases: 6. In germline, CDR1 is SGHRS, CDR2 YFSETQ. The CDR3 loop is CASSLARGLSSYEQYF. CDR3 nucleotides: TGCGCCAGCAGCTTGGCAAGGGGGCTAAGCTCCTACGAGCAGTACTTC.

This clone appeared a single time. The chain uses TRBV5-1 and TRBJ2-5, with 8 positions matching TRBD1. CDR3 length: 14 residues. Looked up from germline, CDR1 is SGHRS and CDR2 is YFSETQ. The V segment lost 4 bases and the J segment 2 bases; nucleotides outside the gene matches: 4. The CDR3 sequence is CASSGGQAQETQYF. The CDR3 coding sequence is TGCGCCAGCAGCGGGGGACAGGCACAAGAGACCCAGTACTTC.

This chain joins TRBV2 and TRBJ2-4, with 8 bases fitting TRBD2. Germline V gene sequence: CDR1 SNHLY, CDR2 FYNNEI. J gave up 9 bases and V 3 bases, and 4 bases lay outside the gene matches. The CDR3 runs to 13 residues. This chain's CDR3 is CASSDGGEGIQYF. CDR3 DNA sequence: TGTGCCAGCAGTGACGGGGGGGAGGGCATTCAGTACTTC.

The V call is TRBV27, the J call TRBJ1-1; possibly TRBD1 for D (6 bases). Germline CDR1 reads MNHEY; CDR2 reads SMNVEV (reference sequence). The CDR3 totals 15 residues. Trimming pared 5 bases from V and 5 bases from J, leaving 18 bases between. Here the CDR3 DNA reads TGTGCCAGCAGTGGTCAGTTAGGGGGTGTAACTGAAGCTTTCTTT. It codes for CASSGQLGGVTEAFF.

The rearrangement joins TRBV5-6 to TRBJ1-5; no definite D call. The CDR3 runs to 14 residues. Trimming took 1 base from V and 3 from J, leaving 8 bases between them. Germline V gives CDR1 SGHDT, CDR2 YYEEEE. The CDR3 DNA reads as TGTGCCAGCAGCTTGAACCAGAACAATCAGCCCCAGCATTTT. It yields the protein CASSLNQNNQPQHF.

In its sample, this clone was seen a few times. CDR3 sequence reads: CASSERGRALATDTQYF. In DNA form, the CDR3 reads TGTGCCAGCAGTGAACGGGGAAGGGCGCTAGCGACAGATACGCAGTATTTT. V usage is TRBV2 and J usage is TRBJ2-3; possibly TRBD2 for D (6 bases). V shed 2 bases and J shed 3 bases, with 18 bases lying between them. The V gene's germline CDR1 is SNHLY and CDR2 FYNNEI. The CDR3 spans 17 residues.

This rearrangement joins TRBV7-9 to TRBJ1-1; 7 bases are shared with TRBD1. From germline, CDR1 is SEHNR and CDR2 FQNEAQ (reference sequence). V dropped 3 bases and J dropped 5; count of bases not matched to a gene: 6. The CDR3 is made up of 14 amino acids. This CDR3 is CASSLIRDRTEAFF. In nucleotides, the CDR3 is TGTGCCAGCAGCTTGATTCGGGACAGAACTGAAGCTTTCTTT.

This clone qualifies as medium-sized. The chain joins TRBV28 to TRBJ1-2, with D unclear. This CDR3 is built from 14 residues. The V gene's germline CDR1 is MDHEN and CDR2 SYDVKM. Trimming took off 10 bases at V and 2 bases at J, with 17 bases between the two ends. The CDR3 region has the DNA TGTGCCACGGCCGCGGGCCCAATAAACTATGGCTACACCTTC. Its translation is CATAAGPINYGYTF.

This clone is medium-sized within its sample. This sequence joins TRBV9 and TRBJ1-5, with a tentative D call TRBD1 (5 bases). V lost 0 bases and J lost 7, with 8 bases in between. This CDR3 is built from 13 residues. Germline V gene data show CDR1 as SGDLS and CDR2 as YYNGEE. CDR3 region: CASSVAGGQPQHF. Here the CDR3 DNA reads TGTGCCAGCAGCGTAGCGGGGGGACAGCCCCAGCATTTT. The whole variable domain, filled in from reference TRBV9 and TRBJ1-5, reads DSGVTQTPKHLITATGQRVTLRCSPRSGDLSVYWYQQSLDQGLQFLIQYYNGEERAKGNILERFSAQQFPDLHSELNLSSLELGDSALYFCASSVAGGQPQHFGDGTRLSIL.

V usage is TRBV6-4 and J usage is TRBJ2-7, with a weak D call TRBD1 (5 bases). V was cut by 8 bases and J by 3 bases, with 17 bases left in between. This CDR3 contains 14 residues. CDR1 and CDR2 from the germline V gene are MRHNA and SNTAGT. In nucleotides, the CDR3 is TGTGCCAGCCAGACCCACAGGAGCTACTACGAGCAGTACTTC. This gives the protein CASQTHRSYYEQYF.

The CDR3 here is CASSPTGDWADTQYF. The CDR3 nucleotides are TGTGCCAGCAGCCCTACAGGGGACTGGGCAGATACGCAGTATTTT. The J gene is TRBJ2-3, the V gene TRBV5-6; tentative D call: TRBD1 (7 bases). Germline-derived CDR1 and CDR2 are SGHDT and YYEEEE. CDR3 length equals 15 residues. The V end lost 4 bases, the J end lost 4 bases, and 16 bases lay between the germline ends.

The genes are TRBV5-1 and TRBJ1-2, with 8 bases aligning to TRBD1. With 4 bases clipped from V and 4 bases from J, the junction kept 12 bases outside the gene matches. The germline gives CDR1 SGHRS, CDR2 YFSETQ. The CDR3 consists of 16 residues. The CDR3 DNA reads as TGCGCCAGCAGCGCCGGACAGGGATCGAGGAGCTATGGCTACACCTTC. This sequence encodes CASSAGQGSRSYGYTF.

The gene calls are TRBV6-1 and TRBJ2-2, with 11 bases aligning to TRBD1. J was trimmed by 6 bases and V by 4 bases; bases with no gene match: 10. CDR1 and CDR2 (germline): MNHNS, SASEGT. The CDR3 is made up of 17 amino acids. This chain's CDR3 is CASSVDRGRVKAGELFF. The CDR3 nucleotides read TGTGCCAGCAGTGTGGACAGGGGGCGCGTTAAAGCCGGGGAGCTGTTTTTT.

The chain carries TRBV7-3 and TRBJ2-3; the match to TRBD2 covers 12 bases. Germline CDR1 SGHTA, CDR2 FQGTGA. The CDR3 is 14 amino acids. J was trimmed by 6 bases and V by 3 bases; bases with no gene match: 1. CDR3 sequence reads: CASSFGLAGDTQYF. CDR3 in DNA: TGTGCCAGCAGCTTCGGACTAGCGGGGGATACGCAGTATTTT.

The chain is built from TRBV11-3 and TRBJ1-3, with D possibly matching TRBD1 (6 bases). Per germline, CDR1 SGHNT and CDR2 YENEEA. V shed 8 bases and J shed 8 bases, with 13 bases lying between them. The length of the CDR3 is 12 residues. In DNA, the CDR3 is TGTGCCAGCTGGACAGTCGGGCACACCATATATTTT. It encodes CASWTVGHTIYF.

The chain links TRBV29-1 to TRBJ2-1; 16 bases map to TRBD2. The CDR3 spans 16 residues. Germline trimming cut 6 bases from V and 8 bases from J; bases unmatched to any gene: 10. CDR1 is SQVTM, CDR2 ANQGSEA, per germline. CDR3 region: CSVPPGLAGGVDEQFF. The DNA for the CDR3 is TGCAGCGTGCCTCCGGGACTAGCGGGGGGGGTCGATGAGCAGTTCTTC.

The V gene is TRBV7-2, the J gene TRBJ1-2; tentatively, D is TRBD1 (6 bases). V dropped 5 bases and J dropped 4 bases, with 14 bases sitting between them. The CDR3 loop spans 14 amino acids. Germline V gene sequence: CDR1 SGHTA, CDR2 FQGNSA. CDR3: CASSAGRGIYGYTF. For the CDR3, the DNA is TGTGCCAGCAGCGCAGGGAGGGGGATCTATGGCTACACCTTC.

This sequence joins TRBV2 and TRBJ2-2; 8 bases are a match to TRBD2. The germline V gene has CDR1 SNHLY and CDR2 FYNNEI. The CDR3 has 17 residues. J was trimmed by 5 bases and V by 4 bases; bases with no gene match: 12. The CDR3 loop reads CASSAGGGKKRTGELFF. CDR3 nucleotide sequence: TGTGCCAGCAGTGCGGGAGGGGGTAAGAAGAGGACCGGGGAGCTGTTTTTT.

The rearrangement joins TRBV29-1 to TRBJ1-1; TRBD1 aligns across 11 bases. The V and J ends lost 8 bases and 0 bases, in that order; junction bases with no gene match: 11. This CDR3 region has 16 residues. Germline V lookup: CDR1 SQVTM, CDR2 ANQGSEA. The CDR3 DNA reads as TGCAGCCTATGGGACAGGGGGACGGGTATGAACACTGAAGCTTTCTTT. The encoded protein is CSLWDRGTGMNTEAFF.

The genes are TRBV19 and TRBJ2-1, with 11 bases that match TRBD2. Germline V gene sequence: CDR1 LNHDA, CDR2 SQIVND (reference sequence). This CDR3 is 15 amino acids long. V lost 5 bases, J lost 2 bases, and 2 bases stayed unmatched. The DNA for the CDR3 is TGTGCCAGTAGTGATAGCGGGGGGGCCTACAATGAGCAGTTCTTC. Its protein is CASSDSGGAYNEQFF.

As regards this clone: One end of the junction is discordant with germline, which a read error may explain. This sample also contains other DNA sequences that code for the same CDR3. The chain couples TRBV7-9 to TRBJ1-1; D gene uncertain. Germline assignment: CDR1 SEHNR and CDR2 FQNEAQ (reference sequence). CDR3 length: 14 residues. As DNA, the CDR3 is TGTGCCAGCAGCTTAGTACGGAGAAACACCGAAGCTTTCTTT. Protein sequence: CASSLVRRNTEAFF.

This clone is deemed medium-sized (0.01 to 0.1%). This chain uses TRBV29-1 with TRBJ1-2, with D unresolved. This CDR3 spans 12 amino acids. Germline values: CDR1 SQVTM, CDR2 ANQGSEA. The ends were cut back, 4 bases at V and 8 bases at J, with 14 bases in the middle. The CDR3 reads CSVAGLREGYTF. CDR3 sequence (DNA): TGCAGCGTTGCCGGGCTACGGGAGGGCTACACCTTC.

In DNA, the CDR3 is TGTGCCAGTAGTTTTCAAGGGGGCGCGGGGAATTCACCCCTCCACTTT. Translated: CASSFQGGAGNSPLHF. The chain has TRBV19 and TRBJ1-6, with 7 nucleotides matching TRBD1. Germline loops: CDR1 LNHDA, CDR2 SQIVND (reference sequence). This CDR3 contains 16 residues. V lost 5 bases to trimming and J lost 7 bases; unmatched junction nucleotides: 11.

The J gene is TRBJ1-1, the V gene TRBV6-6; 9 bases match TRBD1. With 5 bases clipped from V and 8 bases from J, the junction kept 15 bases outside the gene matches. Per germline, CDR1 MNHNY and CDR2 SVGAGI (reference sequence). This CDR3 spans 16 amino acids. The CDR3 nucleotides are TGTGCCAGCAGTAAAGGGGGGACAGGGCGGAACAGGGAAGCTTTCTTT. Translating gives CASSKGGTGRNREAFF.

In its sample, this clone was seen once. The V call is TRBV19, the J call TRBJ2-3, with 7 bases lining up with TRBD2. The CDR3 runs to 15 residues. CDR1 LNHDA and CDR2 SQIVND come from the germline V gene (reference sequence). Unmatched junction bases numbered 11, after V lost 8 bases and J lost 3 bases. CDR3 in amino acids: CASCLQGLTTDTQYF. The CDR3 nucleotides read TGTGCCAGTTGTCTCCAGGGACTAACTACAGATACGCAGTATTTT.